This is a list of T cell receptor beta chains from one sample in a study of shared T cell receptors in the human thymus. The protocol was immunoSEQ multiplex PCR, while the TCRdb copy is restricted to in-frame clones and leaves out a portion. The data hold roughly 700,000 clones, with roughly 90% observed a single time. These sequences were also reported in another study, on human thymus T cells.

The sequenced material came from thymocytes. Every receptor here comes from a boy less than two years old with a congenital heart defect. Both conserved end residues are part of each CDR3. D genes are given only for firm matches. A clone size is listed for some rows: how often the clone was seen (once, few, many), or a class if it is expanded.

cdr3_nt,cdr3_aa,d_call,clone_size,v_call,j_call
TGTGCCAGCAGTTTAAGCCCTAGCGGGAGTACCTACGAGCAGTACTTC,CASSLSPSGSTYEQYF,TRBD2,.,TRBV28,TRBJ2-7
TGTGCCAGCAGCGCGGAGGGACTAGCGGGAAATGAGCAGTTCTTC,CASSAEGLAGNEQFF,TRBD2,once,TRBV9,TRBJ2-1
TGTGCCAGCAGCCAAGCCGACAGGGGGCCCTACGAGCAGTACTTC,CASSQADRGPYEQYF,TRBD1,.,TRBV4-2,TRBJ2-7
TGTGCCATCAGTGGAACCCGACTAGTAGGGCCCGCGGGGTCCTACGAGCAGTACTTC,CAISGTRLVGPAGSYEQYF,.,once,TRBV10-3,TRBJ2-7
TGTGCCAGCAGTCTCCGGGACAGGGTATACGAGCAGTACTTC,CASSLRDRVYEQYF,TRBD1,.,TRBV28,TRBJ2-7
TGTGCCAGCAACGGGACAGGGTCATTGAACACCGGGGAGCTGTTTTTT,CASNGTGSLNTGELFF,TRBD1,.,TRBV27,TRBJ2-2
TGCGCCAGCAGCCCGGGACAGGGGGCCACTGAGAACTACGAGCAGTACTTC,CASSPGQGATENYEQYF,TRBD1,.,TRBV4-1,TRBJ2-7
TGTGCCAGCTCACCGAAGGGGGTAAACTACGAGCAGTACTTC,CASSPKGVNYEQYF,.,.,TRBV18,TRBJ2-7
TGCGCCAGCAGCCAGGAGGGGAGGATAAGCTCCTACAATGAGCAGTTCTTC,CASSQEGRISSYNEQFF,.,.,TRBV4-3,TRBJ2-1
TGCGCCAGCAGCCAAGATCGCCCCGGTGTTAGCGGGAGCGAGCAGTACTTC,CASSQDRPGVSGSEQYF,TRBD2,once,TRBV4-1,TRBJ2-7
TGTGCCAGCAGTCCCGGGAGGTTCTTCTATGGCTACACCTTC,CASSPGRFFYGYTF,.,.,TRBV27,TRBJ1-2
TGTGCCAGCAGCAATACAGATCTATATGGCTACACCTTC,CASSNTDLYGYTF,.,.,TRBV5-5,TRBJ1-2
TGTGCCAGCAGCTTAGGCGATCAGGGCCACTACGAGCAGTACTTC,CASSLGDQGHYEQYF,.,.,TRBV7-6,TRBJ2-7
TGCAGCGTTGAAGGTGGTCTACGGAGTTACTTC,CSVEGGLRSYF,.,few,TRBV29-1,TRBJ2-5
TGTGCCAGCAGTGAATGCGCCAGTGGCGGGAGTCCCTACGAGCAGTACTTC,CASSECASGGSPYEQYF,TRBD2,.,TRBV27,TRBJ2-7
TGTGCCAGCACGTCCGGGACAGCCCAAGAGACCCAGTACTTC,CASTSGTAQETQYF,TRBD1,.,TRBV27,TRBJ2-5
TGTGCCAGCAGGGCCTTCAACACAGATACGCAGTATTTT,CASRAFNTDTQYF,.,once,TRBV27,TRBJ2-3
TGTGCCAGCACTCCTCCCGGTGCTGTCGAGCAGTTCTTC,CASTPPGAVEQFF,.,once,TRBV6-5,TRBJ2-1
TGTGCCAGCAGCTTAGGTGTAGGGGTGGGAGGAACCTACGAGCAGTACTTC,CASSLGVGVGGTYEQYF,.,once,TRBV11-2,TRBJ2-7
TGTGCCAGCAGTTTTCCCAACACCACCAGGACAGGGGAAATCATACTAGCCTACAATGAGCAGTTCTTC,CASSFPNTTRTGEIILAYNEQFF,TRBD1,.,TRBV28,TRBJ2-1
TGTGCCATCAGCGAAGGAGGGAGTAACTATGGCTACACCTTC,CAISEGGSNYGYTF,.,.,TRBV10-3,TRBJ1-2
TGTGCCAGCAGCCGAGAGGCTAGCGGAAGCACAGATACGCAGTATTTT,CASSREASGSTDTQYF,TRBD2,.,TRBV11-3,TRBJ2-3
TGTGCCAGCAGCTTGGGAGCGGGGCGAGATGGCAATCAGCCCCAGCATTTT,CASSLGAGRDGNQPQHF,.,.,TRBV5-6,TRBJ1-5
TGTGCCAGTAGTAGGTCGGTAGGGAGCCACGAGCAGTACTTC,CASSRSVGSHEQYF,.,few,TRBV19,TRBJ2-7
TGTGCCAGCAGCTCTCCCCACGAGCAGTACTTC,CASSSPHEQYF,.,.,TRBV21-1,TRBJ2-7
TGCAGCGTTGAAGGCCCACGGGGCACTGAAGCTTTCTTT,CSVEGPRGTEAFF,.,once,TRBV29-1,TRBJ1-1
TGTGCCAGCAGCTTTCGCAGGGCCCCCCCCTACGAGCAGTACTTC,CASSFRRAPPYEQYF,.,once,TRBV5-4,TRBJ2-7